A single TCR beta chain is shown here with its context. The antigen remains undetermined. V shed 8 bases and J shed 4 bases, with 8 bases lying between them. The CDR3 runs 12 residues. Per germline, CDR1 MNHEY and CDR2 SMNVEV (reference sequence). The entry originates in a study of blood T cell dynamics during melanoma immunotherapy. On the study more broadly: First-line therapy was either pembrolizumab or nivolumab with ipilimumab for metastatic melanoma.

Time point: pre-treatment baseline. DNA loading was fixed at about 380 ng for all bulk PBMC samples. The repertoire was sequenced with immunoSEQ multiplex PCR; TCRdb's copy has only in-frame clones and lacks some. The sample has 8,500 to 10,000 clones, about 87% seen once; the top ten hold roughly 32%. Overall study findings and caveats: At W3, later disease-control patients showed bifurcated PBMC repertoire changes, unlike progressors.

Sequenced material: blood, taken from a patient treated with checkpoint blockade. The genes are TRBV27 and TRBJ1-4; D call uncertain. This receptor was obtained from a human donor with melanoma. CDR3 sequence (DNA): TGTGCCAGCGGACGGTATAATGAAAAACTGTTTTTT. Translating gives CASGRYNEKLFF.